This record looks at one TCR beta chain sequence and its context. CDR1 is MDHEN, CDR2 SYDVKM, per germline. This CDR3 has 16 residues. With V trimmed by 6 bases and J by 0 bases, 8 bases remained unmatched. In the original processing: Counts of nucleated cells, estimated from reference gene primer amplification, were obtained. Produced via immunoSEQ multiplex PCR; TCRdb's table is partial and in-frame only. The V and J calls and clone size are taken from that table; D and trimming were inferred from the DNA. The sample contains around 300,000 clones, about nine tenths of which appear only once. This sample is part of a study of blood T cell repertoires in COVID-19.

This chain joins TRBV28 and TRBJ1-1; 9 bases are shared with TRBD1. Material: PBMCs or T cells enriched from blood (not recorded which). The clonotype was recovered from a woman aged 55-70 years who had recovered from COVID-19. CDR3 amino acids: CASRADRGLMNTEAFF. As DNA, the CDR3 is TGTGCCAGCAGGGCGGACAGGGGACTCATGAACACTGAAGCTTTCTTT.